The T cell receptor beta chain under discussion was sequenced for a study of blood T cell repertoires in COVID-19. Study-level information: Some COVID-19 samples were acute and others convalescent; all came from the United States, Italy and Spain. The analysed material was cDNA or gDNA that came from T cells, B-cell-depleted T cells, or PBMCs.

This clone was seen once. How the authors handled the data: It was from reference gene primer amplification that nucleated cell counts were estimated. TCRdb keeps only in-frame clones here, not all; method: immunoSEQ multiplex PCR. That table is the source of V, J and clone size, and D and trimming were worked out from the DNA. The table has 250,000 to 350,000 clones, around 89% seen once. The sample comprised peripheral blood. This TCR was sampled from a woman aged 55-69 years with acute or convalescent COVID-19.

CDR3 region: CASSWTGGNTEAFF. CDR3 in DNA: TGTGCCAGCAGCTGGACAGGGGGTAACACTGAAGCTTTCTTT. The J gene is TRBJ1-1, the V gene TRBV5-4, with 10 bases matching TRBD1. Losses at the gene ends were 3 bases for V and 2 bases for J; bases not matched to a gene: 1. In germline, CDR1 is SGHNT, CDR2 YYREEE (reference sequence). The CDR3 is made up of 14 amino acids.